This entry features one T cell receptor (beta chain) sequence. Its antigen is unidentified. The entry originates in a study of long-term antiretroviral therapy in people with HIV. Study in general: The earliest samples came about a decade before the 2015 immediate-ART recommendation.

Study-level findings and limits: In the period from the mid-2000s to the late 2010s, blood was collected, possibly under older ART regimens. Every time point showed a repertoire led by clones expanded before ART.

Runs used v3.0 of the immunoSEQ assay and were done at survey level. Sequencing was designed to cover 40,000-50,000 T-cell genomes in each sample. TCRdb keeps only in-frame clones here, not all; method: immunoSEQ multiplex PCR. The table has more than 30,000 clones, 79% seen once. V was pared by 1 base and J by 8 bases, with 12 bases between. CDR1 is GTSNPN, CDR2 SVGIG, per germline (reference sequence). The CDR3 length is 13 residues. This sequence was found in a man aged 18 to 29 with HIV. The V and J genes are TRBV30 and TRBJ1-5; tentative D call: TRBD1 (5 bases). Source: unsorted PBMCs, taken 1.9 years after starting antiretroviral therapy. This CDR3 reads CAWSAFRAEPQHF. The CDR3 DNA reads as TGTGCCTGGAGTGCTTTCAGGGCTGAGCCCCAGCATTTT.